The clone carrying this T cell receptor beta chain was found once. The record originates from a study of blood T cell repertoires in COVID-19. Across the study: PBMCs, B-cell-depleted T cells, or T cells were the source of the cDNA or gDNA that made up the material.

In the study's own analysis: How many nucleated cells were present was estimated from reference gene primer amplification. Data came from immunoSEQ multiplex PCR; TCRdb stores just in-frame clones and leaves some out. V, J and clone size derive from that table, while D and trimming were established from the DNA sequence. The table records approximately 400,000 clones, 88% of them present only once. Membership in each cohort depended on participant-reported clinical history. Per germline, CDR1 LNHDA and CDR2 SQIVND (reference sequence). Trimming at V came to 7 bases and at J to 5 bases, leaving 11 bases not matched to a gene. The CDR3 is 15 amino acids.

The V and J genes are TRBV19 and TRBJ2-5, with 9 bases identical to TRBD1. This TCR came from a woman younger than 35 who had recovered from COVID-19. The sample consisted of PBMCs or T cells enriched from blood (not recorded which). The CDR3 nucleotides read TGTGCCAGTAAATTGGGACAGGGTCGGCTCGAGACCCAGTACTTC. Translation: CASKLGQGRLETQYF.